A few counts support the clone carrying this TCR beta chain. Its target is not known. This CDR3 is built from 13 residues. V was cut by 3 bases and J by 4 bases, with 9 bases left in between. This sample was taken from a study of identical twins. Study-level points and caveats: Modelling underestimated the level of out-of-frame TCR alpha sharing observed in monozygotic twins.

Carrying unique molecular identifiers, the cDNA also gained a universal primer site through template switching. TCRdb processed the 5' RACE reads anew with MiXCR; each CDR3 protein has one entry. The data show about 240,000 distinct CDR3 sequences, with 6% to 8% seen just once and around 5% held by the top ten. These same data were also listed under a study on yellow fever vaccine responses in identical twins. That study reports: Vaccine T cell responses of twins reportedly seemed partly convergent and partly personalized.

The chain carries TRBV12-3 or TRBV12-4 and TRBJ1-1; D gene ambiguous. The sequence was collected from a woman aged 18-30 years in good health. Sequences were obtained from CD8+ T cells sorted from blood. The CDR3 reads CASSLGSLTEAFF. The CDR3 DNA reads TGTGCCAGCAGTTTGGGTTCCCTCACTGAAGCTTTCTTT.